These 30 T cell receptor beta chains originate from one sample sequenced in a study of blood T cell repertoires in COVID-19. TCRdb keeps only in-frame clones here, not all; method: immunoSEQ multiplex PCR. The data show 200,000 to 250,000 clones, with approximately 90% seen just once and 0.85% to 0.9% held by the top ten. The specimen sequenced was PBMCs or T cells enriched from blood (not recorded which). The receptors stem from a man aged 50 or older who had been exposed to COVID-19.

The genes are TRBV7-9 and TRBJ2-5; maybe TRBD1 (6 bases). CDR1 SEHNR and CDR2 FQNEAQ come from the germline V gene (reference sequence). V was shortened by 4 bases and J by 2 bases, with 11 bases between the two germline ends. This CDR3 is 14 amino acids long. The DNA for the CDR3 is TGTGCCAGCAGCTCAGCAGACAGGCAAGAGACCCAGTACTTC. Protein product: CASSSADRQETQYF.

CDR3 sequence (DNA): TGTGCCAGCAGTTACCACTATAATCCGGTACCCCAGCATTTT. Translation gives CASSYHYNPVPQHF. The gene calls are TRBV6-6 and TRBJ1-5; the D is unclear. CDR1 is MNHNY, CDR2 SVGAGI, per germline (reference sequence). This CDR3 contains 14 residues. V lost 2 bases and J 10 bases, leaving 15 bases between the germline ends.

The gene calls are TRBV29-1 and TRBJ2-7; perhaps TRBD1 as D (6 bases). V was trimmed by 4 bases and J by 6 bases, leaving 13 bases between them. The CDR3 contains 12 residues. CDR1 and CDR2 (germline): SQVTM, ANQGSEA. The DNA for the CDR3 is TGCAGCGTTGGGAAACAGGGCCTCGAGCAGTACTTC. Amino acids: CSVGKQGLEQYF.

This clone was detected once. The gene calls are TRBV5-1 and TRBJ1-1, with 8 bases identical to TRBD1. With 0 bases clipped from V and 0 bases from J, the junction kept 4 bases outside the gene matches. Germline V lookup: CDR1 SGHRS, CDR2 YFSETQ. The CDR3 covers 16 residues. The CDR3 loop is CASSLGTGTMNTEAFF. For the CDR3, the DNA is TGCGCCAGCAGCTTGGGGACAGGGACCATGAACACTGAAGCTTTCTTT.

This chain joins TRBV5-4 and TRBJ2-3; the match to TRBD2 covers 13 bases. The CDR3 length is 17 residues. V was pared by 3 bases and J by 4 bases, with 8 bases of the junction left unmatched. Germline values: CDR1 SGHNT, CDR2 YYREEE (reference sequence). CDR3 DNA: TGTGCCAGCAGCTCCCGGACTAGCGGGAGTAGGGCAGATACGCAGTATTTT. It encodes CASSSRTSGSRADTQYF.

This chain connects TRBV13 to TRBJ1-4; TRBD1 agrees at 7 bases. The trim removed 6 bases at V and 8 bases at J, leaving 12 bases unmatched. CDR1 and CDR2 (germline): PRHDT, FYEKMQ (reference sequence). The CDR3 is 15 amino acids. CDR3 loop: CASSLGDREDEKLFF. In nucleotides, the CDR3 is TGTGCCAGCAGTTTGGGAGACAGGGAGGACGAAAAACTGTTTTTT.

CDR3 bases: TGTGCCAGCAGTTCCACTAGGGGGGGTCAGCCCCAGCATTTT. It translates to CASSSTRGGQPQHF. The rearrangement joins TRBV28 to TRBJ1-5, with D maybe TRBD1 (6 bases). The CDR3 runs to 14 residues. From germline, CDR1 is MDHEN and CDR2 SYDVKM. V was trimmed by 4 bases and J by 6 bases, leaving 13 bases between them.

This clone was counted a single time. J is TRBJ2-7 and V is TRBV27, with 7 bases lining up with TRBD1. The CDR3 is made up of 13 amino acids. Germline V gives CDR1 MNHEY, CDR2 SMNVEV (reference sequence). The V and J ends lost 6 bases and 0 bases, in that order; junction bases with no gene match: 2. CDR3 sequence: CASSRQGSYEQYV. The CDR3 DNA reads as TGTGCCAGCAGCCGACAGGGCTCCTACGAGCAGTACGTC.

CDR3 DNA sequence: TGTGCCACCAGTGATCAAAACACTGAAGCTTTCTTT. It codes for CATSDQNTEAFF. The V call is TRBV24-1, the J call TRBJ1-1; D ambiguous. Germline V gene sequence: CDR1 KGHDR, CDR2 SFDVKD. This CDR3 is 12 amino acids long. Trimming stripped 3 bases from V and 2 bases from J, with 3 bases between.

CDR3 sequence: CASSLMENSPLHF. The CDR3 DNA reads as TGTGCCAGCAGCTTAATGGAGAATTCACCCCTCCACTTT. J is TRBJ1-6 and V is TRBV7-3; D not resolved. The CDR3 is made up of 13 amino acids. Germline CDR1 reads SGHTA; CDR2 reads FQGTGA. The ends were cut back, 1 base at V and 7 bases at J, with 5 bases in the middle.

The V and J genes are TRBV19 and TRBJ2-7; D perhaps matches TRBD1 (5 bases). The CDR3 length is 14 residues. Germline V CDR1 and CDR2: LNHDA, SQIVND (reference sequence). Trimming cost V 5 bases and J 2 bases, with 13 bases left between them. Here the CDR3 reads CASSHDRGTYEQYF. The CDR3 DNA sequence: TGTGCCAGTAGTCACGACAGAGGCACCTACGAGCAGTACTTC.

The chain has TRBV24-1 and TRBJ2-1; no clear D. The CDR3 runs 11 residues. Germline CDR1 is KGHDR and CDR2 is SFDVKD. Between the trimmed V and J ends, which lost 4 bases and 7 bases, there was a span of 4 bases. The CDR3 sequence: CATSDRNEQFF. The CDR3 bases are TGTGCCACCAGTGACCGTAATGAGCAGTTCTTC.

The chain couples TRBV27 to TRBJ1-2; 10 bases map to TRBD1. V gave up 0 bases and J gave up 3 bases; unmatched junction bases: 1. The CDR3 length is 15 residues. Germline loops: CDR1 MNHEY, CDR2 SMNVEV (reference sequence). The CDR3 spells CASSLSDRGDYGYTF. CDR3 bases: TGTGCCAGCAGTTTATCGGACAGGGGGGACTATGGCTACACCTTC.

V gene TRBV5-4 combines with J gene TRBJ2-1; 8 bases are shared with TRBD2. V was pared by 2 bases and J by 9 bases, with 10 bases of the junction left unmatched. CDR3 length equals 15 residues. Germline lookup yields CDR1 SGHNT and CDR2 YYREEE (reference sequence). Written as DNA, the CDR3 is TGTGCCAGCAGCTTAAGAGTCGCGGGAGGCGGTGAGCAGTTCTTC. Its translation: CASSLRVAGGGEQFF.

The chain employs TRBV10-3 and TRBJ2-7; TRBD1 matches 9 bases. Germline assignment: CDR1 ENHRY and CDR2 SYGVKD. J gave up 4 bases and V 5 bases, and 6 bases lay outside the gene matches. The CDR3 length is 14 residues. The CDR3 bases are TGTGCCATCAGTCCCTCGGACAGGGGATACGAGCAGTACTTC. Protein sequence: CAISPSDRGYEQYF.

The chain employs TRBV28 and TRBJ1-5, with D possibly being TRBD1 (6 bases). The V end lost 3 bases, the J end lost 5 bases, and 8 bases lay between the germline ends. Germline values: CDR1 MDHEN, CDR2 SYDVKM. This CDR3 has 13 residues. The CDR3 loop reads CASSFGGHQPQHF. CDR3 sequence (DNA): TGTGCCAGCAGTTTCGGGGGGCATCAGCCCCAGCATTTT.

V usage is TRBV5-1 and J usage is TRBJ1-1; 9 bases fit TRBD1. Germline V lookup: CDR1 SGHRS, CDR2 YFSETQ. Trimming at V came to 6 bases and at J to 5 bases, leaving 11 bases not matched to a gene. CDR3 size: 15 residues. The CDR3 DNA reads TGCGCCAGCAAGGGAACAGGGGGCGAGCTGACTGAAGCTTTCTTT. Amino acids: CASKGTGGELTEAFF. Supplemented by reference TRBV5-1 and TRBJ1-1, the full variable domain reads KAGVTQTPRYLIKTRGQQVTLSCSPISGHRSVSWYQQTPGQGLQFLFEYFSETQRNKGNFPGRFSGRQFSNSRSEMNVSTLELGDSALYLCASKGTGGELTEAFFGQGTRLTVV.

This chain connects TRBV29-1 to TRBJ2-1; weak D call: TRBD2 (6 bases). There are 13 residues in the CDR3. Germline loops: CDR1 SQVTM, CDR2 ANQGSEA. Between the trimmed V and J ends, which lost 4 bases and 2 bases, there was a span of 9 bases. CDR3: CSVARGAYNEQFF. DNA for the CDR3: TGCAGCGTTGCTCGCGGGGCCTACAATGAGCAGTTCTTC.

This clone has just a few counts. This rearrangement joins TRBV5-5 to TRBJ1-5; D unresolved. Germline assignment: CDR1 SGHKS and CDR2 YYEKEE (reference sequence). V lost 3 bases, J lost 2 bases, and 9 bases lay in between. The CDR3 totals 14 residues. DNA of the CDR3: TGTGCCAGCAGCTCCTTCGGGGGCAATCAGCCCCAGCATTTT. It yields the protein CASSSFGGNQPQHF.

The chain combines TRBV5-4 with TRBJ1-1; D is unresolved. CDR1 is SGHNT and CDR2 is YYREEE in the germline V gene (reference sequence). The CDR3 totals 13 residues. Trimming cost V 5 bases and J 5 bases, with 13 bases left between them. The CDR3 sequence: CASRAAPRTEAFF. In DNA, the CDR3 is TGTGCCAGCAGAGCGGCCCCGAGGACTGAAGCTTTCTTT. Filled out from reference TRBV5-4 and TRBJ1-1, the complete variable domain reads ETGVTQSPTHLIKTRGQQVTLRCSSQSGHNTVSWYQQALGQGPQFIFQYYREEENGRGNFPPRFSGLQFPNYSSELNVNALELDDSALYLCASRAAPRTEAFFGQGTRLTVV.

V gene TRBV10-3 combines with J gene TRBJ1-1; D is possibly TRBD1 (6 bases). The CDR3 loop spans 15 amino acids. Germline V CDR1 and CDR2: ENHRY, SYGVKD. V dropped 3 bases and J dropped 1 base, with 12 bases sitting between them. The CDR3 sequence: CAISELDRPNTEAFF. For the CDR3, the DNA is TGTGCCATCAGTGAACTCGACAGGCCGAACACTGAAGCTTTCTTT.

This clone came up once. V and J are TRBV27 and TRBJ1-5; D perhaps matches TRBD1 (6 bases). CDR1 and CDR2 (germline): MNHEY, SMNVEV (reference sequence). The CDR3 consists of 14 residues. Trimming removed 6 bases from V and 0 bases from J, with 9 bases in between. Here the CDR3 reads CASSPTGSNQPQHF. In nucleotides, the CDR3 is TGTGCCAGCAGCCCGACAGGTAGCAATCAGCCCCAGCATTTT.

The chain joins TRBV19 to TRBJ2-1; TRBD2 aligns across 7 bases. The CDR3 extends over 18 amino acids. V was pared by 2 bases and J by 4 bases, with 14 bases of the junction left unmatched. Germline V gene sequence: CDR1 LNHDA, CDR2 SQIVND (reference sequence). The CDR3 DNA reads TGTGCCAGTAGTATAAGGTCCGGGGGGTTGGATCCATACAATGAGCAGTTCTTC. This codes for CASSIRSGGLDPYNEQFF.

The CDR3 region is CASSPTSGDSYNEQFF. CDR3 sequence (DNA): TGTGCCAGCTCACCGACTAGCGGGGATTCCTACAATGAGCAGTTCTTC. V usage is TRBV18 and J usage is TRBJ2-1, with 11 positions matching TRBD2. From germline, CDR1 is KGHSH and CDR2 LQKENI. The CDR3 is 16 residues long. Trimming removed 3 bases from V and 1 base from J; junction bases left unmatched: 2.

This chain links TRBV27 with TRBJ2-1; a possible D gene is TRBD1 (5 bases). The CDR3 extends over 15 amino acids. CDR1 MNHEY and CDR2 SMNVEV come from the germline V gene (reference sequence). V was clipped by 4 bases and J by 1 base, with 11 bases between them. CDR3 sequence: CASSSQVGSYNEQFF. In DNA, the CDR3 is TGTGCCAGCAGTTCACAGGTCGGATCCTACAATGAGCAGTTCTTC.

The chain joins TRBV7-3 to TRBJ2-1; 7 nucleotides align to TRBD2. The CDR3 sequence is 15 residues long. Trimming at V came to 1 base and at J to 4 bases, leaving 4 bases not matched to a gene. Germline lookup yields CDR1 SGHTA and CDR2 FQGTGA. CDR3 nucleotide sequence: TGTGCCAGCAGCTTAAACGGGGGGAGATACAATGAGCAGTTCTTC. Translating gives CASSLNGGRYNEQFF. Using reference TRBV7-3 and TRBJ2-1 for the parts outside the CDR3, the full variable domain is GAGVSQTPSNKVTEKGKYVELRCDPISGHTALYWYRQSLGQGPEFLIYFQGTGAADDSGLPNDRFFAVRPEGSVSTLKIQRTERGDSAVYLCASSLNGGRYNEQFFGPGTRLTVL.

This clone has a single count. CDR3 residues: CASSPRGKGTEAFF. For the CDR3, the DNA is TGTGCCAGTAGTCCCAGGGGGAAGGGTACTGAAGCTTTCTTT. The chain has TRBV19 and TRBJ1-1; 7 bases are a match to TRBD1. The length of the CDR3 is 14 residues. V lost 5 bases, J lost 5 bases, and 8 bases stayed unmatched. Germline-derived CDR1 and CDR2 are LNHDA and SQIVND (reference sequence). Together with reference TRBV19 and TRBJ1-1, the CDR3 gives the full variable domain: DGGITQSPKYLFRKEGQNVTLSCEQNLNHDAMYWYRQDPGQGLRLIYYSQIVNDFQKGDIAEGYSVSREKKESFPLTVTSAQKNPTAFYLCASSPRGKGTEAFFGQGTRLTVV.

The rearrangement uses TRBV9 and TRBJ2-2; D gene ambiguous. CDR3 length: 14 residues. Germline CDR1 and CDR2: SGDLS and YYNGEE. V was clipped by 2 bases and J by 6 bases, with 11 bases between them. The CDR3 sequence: CASSVPEFPGELFF. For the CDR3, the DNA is TGTGCCAGCAGCGTCCCCGAGTTCCCCGGGGAGCTGTTTTTT.

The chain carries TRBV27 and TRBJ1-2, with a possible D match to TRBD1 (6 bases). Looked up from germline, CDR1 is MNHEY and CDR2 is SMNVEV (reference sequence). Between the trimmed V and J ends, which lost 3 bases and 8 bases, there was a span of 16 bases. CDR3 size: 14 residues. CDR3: CASSFHYRDQGYTF. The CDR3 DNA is TGTGCCAGCAGTTTCCACTACAGGGATCAGGGCTACACCTTC.

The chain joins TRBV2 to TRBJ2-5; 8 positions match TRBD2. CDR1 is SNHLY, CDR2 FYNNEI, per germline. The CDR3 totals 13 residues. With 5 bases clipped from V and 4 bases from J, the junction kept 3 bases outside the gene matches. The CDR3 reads CASSYTSGETQYF. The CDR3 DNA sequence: TGTGCCAGCAGTTATACTAGCGGAGAGACCCAGTACTTC.